The 18 T cell receptor beta chains reported below all come from one sample, sequenced in a study of blood T cell repertoires in COVID-19. Profiling relied on immunoSEQ multiplex PCR, and the TCRdb table lists in-frame clones only, not all of them. The repertoire holds approximately 34,000 clones, with roughly 90% as singletons. The sample consisted of peripheral blood. Receptors were obtained from a man aged 60 to 75 with acute or convalescent COVID-19.

The genes are TRBV5-6 and TRBJ1-6; D is unresolved. V dropped 5 bases and J dropped 9 bases, with 12 bases sitting between them. The germline V gene encodes CDR1 SGHDT and CDR2 YYEEEE. The CDR3 runs 13 residues. The CDR3 nucleotides are TGTGCCAGCAGTAGAGTGGCAGGTTCACCCCTCCACTTT. This sequence encodes CASSRVAGSPLHF.

This clone was seen only once. The chain recombines TRBV3-1 (or the pseudogene TRBV3-2) with TRBJ2-7, with D hard to call. The CDR3 has 13 residues. Germline V gene lookup returns CDR1 LGHDT and CDR2 YNNKEL (reference sequence). With 1 base removed from V and 3 bases from J, the gap between germline ends came to 7 bases. This chain's CDR3 is CASSQGPSYEQYF. The DNA for the CDR3 is TGTGCCAGCAGCCAAGGTCCCAGCTACGAGCAGTACTTC.

The chain combines TRBV9 with TRBJ2-5; 10 bases line up with TRBD2. V lost 2 bases and J lost 5; bases outside the gene matches: 6. CDR1 is SGDLS and CDR2 is YYNGEE in the germline V gene. This CDR3 is built from 15 residues. The CDR3 sequence: CASSVSGRVRETQYF. CDR3 in DNA: TGTGCCAGCAGCGTCAGCGGGAGGGTCCGGGAGACCCAGTACTTC.

This clone appeared a single time. CDR3 region: CASSRLLAGVGETQYF. The CDR3 DNA follows: TGTGCCAGCAGCCGTTTACTAGCGGGAGTGGGGGAGACCCAGTACTTC. The rearrangement links TRBV11-3 to TRBJ2-5, with 11 bases lining up with TRBD2. Germline V CDR1 and CDR2: SGHNT, YENEEA. V lost 5 bases, J lost 5 bases, and 10 bases stayed unmatched. The CDR3 covers 16 residues.

The V gene is TRBV11-2, the J gene TRBJ2-1; 8 bases line up with TRBD2. This CDR3 is built from 17 residues. The ends lost 1 base at V and 0 bases at J; junction bases unmatched: 5. Per the germline V gene, CDR1 is SGHAT and CDR2 is FQNNGV. The CDR3 here is CASSLVLAVSSYNEQFF. The CDR3 bases are TGTGCCAGCAGCTTAGTACTAGCGGTAAGCTCCTACAATGAGCAGTTCTTC.

V is TRBV5-1 and J is TRBJ2-7; the match to TRBD2 covers 9 bases. The trim removed 1 base at V and 5 bases at J, leaving 10 bases unmatched. The V gene's germline CDR1 is SGHRS and CDR2 YFSETQ. The CDR3 is made up of 16 amino acids. The CDR3 nucleotides are TGCGCCAGCAGCTTGAATTTGGGACTAGCTCTTAACGAGCAGTACGTC. This gives the protein CASSLNLGLALNEQYV.

The chain employs TRBV10-3 and TRBJ2-1, with D tentatively TRBD2 (5 bases). The germline V gene has CDR1 ENHRY and CDR2 SYGVKD. The length of the CDR3 is 13 residues. Trimming took off 8 bases at V and 9 bases at J, with 17 bases between the two ends. The CDR3 protein is CAIHGVNRGEQFF. In DNA, the CDR3 is TGTGCCATCCACGGGGTTAACCGGGGTGAGCAGTTCTTC.

The gene calls are TRBV18 and TRBJ2-5; 8 nucleotides align to TRBD1. Trimming cost V 1 base and J 5 bases; bases outside gene matches: 15. Germline CDR1 reads KGHSH; CDR2 reads LQKENI. CDR3 length: 18 amino acids. Here the CDR3 reads CASSPRTPSGRGQETQYF. CDR3 DNA: TGTGCCAGCTCACCACGAACCCCCTCGGGCAGGGGGCAGGAGACCCAGTACTTC.

The CDR3 region has the DNA TGTGCCAGCAGCACTAGTAGCGTCCAAGAGACCCAGTACTTC. It specifies CASSTSSVQETQYF. The J gene is TRBJ2-5, the V gene TRBV5-4; a weak D match, TRBD2 (5 bases). CDR1 is SGHNT and CDR2 is YYREEE in the germline V gene (reference sequence). Deletions cut 4 bases from V and 1 base from J, with 11 bases between. This CDR3 spans 14 amino acids. The complete variable domain, with remaining parts taken from reference TRBV5-4 and TRBJ2-5, reads ETGVTQSPTHLIKTRGQQVTLRCSSQSGHNTVSWYQQALGQGPQFIFQYYREEENGRGNFPPRFSGLQFPNYSSELNVNALELDDSALYLCASSTSSVQETQYFGPGTRLLVL.

The gene calls are TRBV11-2 and TRBJ2-4, with D maybe TRBD1 (6 bases). The CDR3 totals 16 residues. Looked up from germline, CDR1 is SGHAT and CDR2 is FQNNGV. Trimming stripped 4 bases from V and 8 bases from J, with 21 bases between. CDR3 residues: CASSSDPQGIWDIQYF. CDR3 bases: TGTGCCAGCAGCTCCGATCCACAGGGAATTTGGGACATTCAGTACTTC.

This clone showed up just a few times. The CDR3 DNA follows: TGTGCCAGTAGCCGTGCACAGGCCCTGAGCCACGAGCAGTACTTC. This sequence encodes CASSRAQALSHEQYF. J is TRBJ2-7 and V is TRBV19, with D tentatively TRBD1 (5 bases). V lost 6 bases to trimming and J lost 5 bases, with 20 bases between them. Germline V gene sequence: CDR1 LNHDA, CDR2 SQIVND (reference sequence). The CDR3 spans 15 residues.

The chain recombines TRBV10-3 with TRBJ1-1; 8 nucleotides align to TRBD1. The CDR3 covers 14 residues. Germline V gene lookup returns CDR1 ENHRY and CDR2 SYGVKD. V lost 5 bases and J lost 2; bases outside the gene matches: 4. This CDR3 reads CAISIGQGNTEAFF. The CDR3 coding sequence is TGTGCCATCAGTATAGGACAGGGCAACACTGAAGCTTTCTTT.

The chain employs TRBV7-2 and TRBJ1-1, with TRBD1 matching 7 bases. The junction had 12 bases not matched to a gene; V was cut back by 4 bases and J by 4 bases. In germline, CDR1 is SGHTA, CDR2 FQGNSA. CDR3 length: 16 residues. CDR3 sequence (DNA): TGTGCCAGCAGCTCCCGACTAGGGACAGCACCCACTGAAGCTTTCTTT. It yields the protein CASSSRLGTAPTEAFF.

J is TRBJ1-1 and V is TRBV14; 7 nucleotides line up with TRBD1. The V segment lost 1 base and the J segment 5 bases; nucleotides outside the gene matches: 7. The CDR3 has 15 amino acids. The V gene's germline CDR1 is SGHDN and CDR2 FVKESK. For the CDR3, the DNA is TGTGCCAGCAGCCAAGCCACAGGGGCTGGAACTGAAGCTTTCTTT. This encodes CASSQATGAGTEAFF.

This clone has just one count. The V and J genes are TRBV4-3 and TRBJ1-5; 7 bases fit TRBD1. CDR3 length equals 16 residues. Germline CDR1 reads LGHNA; CDR2 reads YSLEER. J lost 7 bases, V lost 3 bases, and 12 bases had no gene match. This CDR3 reads CASSQVARGGRQPQHF. The CDR3 DNA reads as TGCGCCAGCAGCCAGGTGGCAAGAGGGGGCAGGCAGCCCCAGCATTTT.

This chain links TRBV28 with TRBJ1-4, with D perhaps TRBD1 (6 bases). Germline V gene sequence: CDR1 MDHEN, CDR2 SYDVKM. The CDR3 is 16 amino acids. V lost 10 bases and J 7 bases, leaving 25 bases between the germline ends. CDR3 protein: CATFGLDRRTGEKLFF. CDR3 DNA: TGTGCCACCTTTGGACTCGACAGGAGGACGGGTGAAAAACTGTTTTTT.

V is TRBV27 and J is TRBJ2-2, with TRBD1 matching 7 bases. CDR1 and CDR2 from the germline V gene are MNHEY and SMNVEV (reference sequence). V lost 3 bases, J lost 0 bases, and 4 bases stayed unmatched. This CDR3 is built from 16 residues. The CDR3 protein is CASSFRDRPNTGELFF. The CDR3 nucleotides are TGTGCCAGCAGTTTCCGGGACAGACCGAACACCGGGGAGCTGTTTTTT.

The chain is built from TRBV4-1 and TRBJ2-7; 10 positions agree with TRBD2. V gave up 2 bases and J gave up 2 bases; unmatched junction bases: 9. The CDR3 consists of 17 residues. CDR1 and CDR2 (germline): MGHRA, YSYEKL. DNA of the CDR3: TGCGCCAGCAGCCAAACGGAATCGGGACTAGCGACCTACGAGCAGTACTTC. As protein: CASSQTESGLATYEQYF.